This T cell receptor (beta chain) was sequenced for a study of post-analysis software for immune sequencing data. Overall study: The patients showed relapsing-remitting, secondary progressive and progressive-relapsing multiple sclerosis courses.

Unique-molecular-identifier-tagged TCR beta cDNA libraries were used. A single record per CDR3 protein comes from TCRdb applying MiXCR to the PCR reads. The table has about 460,000 distinct CDR3 sequences, under 55% seen once. Overall study findings and caveats: About five TRBV segments were more frequent in patients than controls; TRBV5-6, TRBV5-1 and TRBV20-1 belonged to this group. Multiple sclerosis patients had significantly lower normalized Chao1 diversity than controls.

This CDR3 spans 12 amino acids. The V end lost 2 bases, the J end lost 7 bases, and 3 bases lay between the germline ends. This clonotype came up many times. Its specificity is unknown. The specimen was blood. The chain combines TRBV12-3 or TRBV12-4 with TRBJ1-6; D gene unclear. The clonotype was recovered from a girl between 10 and 17 years old with multiple sclerosis. CDR3 in DNA: TGTGCCAGCAGTTTACCAAATTCACCCCTCCACTTT. This translates into CASSLPNSPLHF.